The T cell receptor beta chain under discussion was sequenced for a study of T cells in Graves' hyperthyroidism and ophthalmopathy. General study points: Most thyroid clonotypes that were expanded above 0.001 also turned up in blood.

RNA transcripts were the template for amplifying TCR beta CDR3 regions. Initially, a first-round RT-PCR of the TCR CDR3 employed the HTBI primer set. TCRdb used MiXCR to reprocess the multiplex PCR reads, holding one entry per CDR3 protein. The table shows hundreds of thousands of distinct CDR3 sequences, with under 20% occurring only once. The V gene's germline CDR1 is LNHDA and CDR2 SQIVND (reference sequence). Trimming cost V 7 bases and J 0 bases; bases outside gene matches: 5. This CDR3 is built from 14 residues. Fresh peripheral blood, about 9.9 ml, yielded the PBMCs. The sample holds a few counts of this clonotype. What it binds is not known.

The TCR was taken from a woman in her forties or fifties with Graves' hyperthyroidism that later progressed to Graves' ophthalmopathy. V and J are TRBV19 and TRBJ1-2; TRBD1 matches 7 bases. Sequenced material: blood. The CDR3 loop reads CASTRGQTNYGYTF. CDR3 DNA: TGTGCCAGTACCCGGGGACAGACTAACTATGGCTACACCTTC.